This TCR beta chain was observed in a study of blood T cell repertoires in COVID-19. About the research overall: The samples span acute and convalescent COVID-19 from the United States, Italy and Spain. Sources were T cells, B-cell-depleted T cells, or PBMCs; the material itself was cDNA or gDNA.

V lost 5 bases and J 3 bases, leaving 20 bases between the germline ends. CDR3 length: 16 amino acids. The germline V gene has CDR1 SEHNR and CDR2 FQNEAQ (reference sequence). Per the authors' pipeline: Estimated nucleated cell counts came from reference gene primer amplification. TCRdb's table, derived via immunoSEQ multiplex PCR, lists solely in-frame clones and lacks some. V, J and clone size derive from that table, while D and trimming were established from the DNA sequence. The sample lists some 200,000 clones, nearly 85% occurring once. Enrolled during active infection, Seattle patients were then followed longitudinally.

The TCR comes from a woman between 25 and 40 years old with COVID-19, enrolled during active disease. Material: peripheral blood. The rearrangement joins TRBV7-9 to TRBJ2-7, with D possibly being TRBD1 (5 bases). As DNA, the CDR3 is TGTGCCAGCAGCACCCTTCGTGGGGCTACCTACTACGAGCAGTACTTC. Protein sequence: CASSTLRGATYYEQYF.